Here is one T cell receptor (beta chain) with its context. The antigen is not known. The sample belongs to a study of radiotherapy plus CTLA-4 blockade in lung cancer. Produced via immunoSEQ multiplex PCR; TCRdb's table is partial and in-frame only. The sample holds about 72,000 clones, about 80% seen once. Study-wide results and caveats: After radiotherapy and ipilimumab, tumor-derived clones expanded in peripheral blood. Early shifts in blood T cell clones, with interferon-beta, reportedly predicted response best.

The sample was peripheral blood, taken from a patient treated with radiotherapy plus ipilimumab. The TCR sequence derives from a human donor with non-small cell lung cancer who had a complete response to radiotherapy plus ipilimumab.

The CDR3 region has the DNA TGTGCTAGTGGGTTGACTAGCGGGAGAAGAAAAGACACCGGGGAGCTGTTTTTT. Translation gives CASGLTSGRRKDTGELFF. The chain couples TRBV12-5 to TRBJ2-2, with 12 nucleotides matching TRBD2. The CDR3 is made up of 18 amino acids. The J segment lost 3 bases and the V segment lost 6 bases, leaving 11 bases of the junction unmatched. Germline V CDR1 and CDR2: LGHNT, FRNRAP.